The 10 T cell receptor beta chains reported below all come from one sample, sequenced in a study of patients and donors after allogeneic stem cell transplantation. TCRdb passed the RT-PCR reads through MiXCR, listing each CDR3 protein once. The table has 150,000 to 250,000 distinct CDR3 sequences, less than 45% seen once. The source material was blood, either unsorted or a sorted T cell fraction (not recorded which). These receptors originate from a human donor who was either an allogeneic HSCT recipient or a stem cell or donor lymphocyte infusion donor (not recorded which). It is not recorded whose cells these are; they may come from a transplant donor.

The chain joins TRBV5-1 to TRBJ2-1, with 10 bases that match TRBD2. Germline V gene lookup returns CDR1 SGHRS and CDR2 YFSETQ. The V gene end was trimmed by 0 bases and the J gene end by 7 bases; junction bases not matched to a gene: 4. This CDR3 has 15 residues. The CDR3 nucleotides read TGCGCCAGCAGCTTGGTGGCTAGCGGGAGTAATGAGCAGTTCTTC. Its protein product is CASSLVASGSNEQFF.

The J gene is TRBJ1-6, the V gene TRBV12-3 or TRBV12-4, with D perhaps TRBD1 (5 bases). V was pared by 0 bases and J by 0 bases, with 9 bases between. The CDR3 sequence is 17 residues long. CDR3 in amino acids: CASSLAGRSSYNSPLHF. In nucleotides, the CDR3 is TGTGCCAGCAGTTTAGCGGGGCGGAGCTCCTATAATTCACCCCTCCACTTT.

The rearrangement links TRBV9 to TRBJ2-1; 8 bases align to TRBD2. V was pared by 1 base and J by 0 bases, with 12 bases of the junction left unmatched. The CDR3 has 19 amino acids. CDR1 and CDR2 (germline): SGDLS, YYNGEE. Here the CDR3 reads CASSVNGRGTSGSYNEQFF. The CDR3 bases are TGTGCCAGCAGCGTAAACGGGAGGGGGACATCTGGCTCCTACAATGAGCAGTTCTTC.

V is TRBV28 and J is TRBJ1-5; tentatively, D is TRBD1 (6 bases). This CDR3 has 15 residues. Between the trimmed V and J ends, which lost 5 bases and 3 bases, there was a span of 14 bases. The V gene's germline CDR1 is MDHEN and CDR2 SYDVKM. The CDR3 DNA reads TGTGCCAGCAGTCCAATGGGGGGGCTCAATCAGCCCCAGCATTTT. It translates to CASSPMGGLNQPQHF.

This sequence joins TRBV25-1 and TRBJ1-1; 7 bases line up with TRBD1. Losses at the gene ends were 2 bases for V and 7 bases for J; bases not matched to a gene: 4. Germline V CDR1 and CDR2: MGHDK, SYGVNS. The CDR3 spans 13 residues. The CDR3 DNA sequence: TGTGCCAGCAGTGAAACGGGACAGCTTGAAGCTTTCTTT. Its translation is CASSETGQLEAFF.

This chain links TRBV27 with TRBJ1-1; TRBD1 might be the D (5 bases). Germline V lookup: CDR1 MNHEY, CDR2 SMNVEV (reference sequence). This CDR3 spans 13 amino acids. V was cut by 6 bases and J by 5 bases, with 13 bases left in between. CDR3: CASRPTGRTEAFF. CDR3 DNA sequence: TGTGCCAGCAGACCAACGGGGCGAACTGAAGCTTTCTTT.

This clonotype has just one count. V and J are TRBV7-9 and TRBJ2-3, with 7 bases aligning to TRBD2. Germline V gene lookup returns CDR1 SEHNR and CDR2 FQNEAQ (reference sequence). This CDR3 has 16 amino acids. The ends lost 4 bases at V and 4 bases at J; junction bases unmatched: 11. CDR3 DNA: TGTGCCAGCAGCTCCAAAGTTGGGAGGGCCGCAGATACGCAGTATTTT. Protein: CASSSKVGRAADTQYF.

V is TRBV5-1 and J is TRBJ2-7, with 8 positions matching TRBD2. With 4 bases clipped from V and 3 bases from J, the junction kept 3 bases outside the gene matches. Germline V CDR1 and CDR2: SGHRS, YFSETQ. There are 13 residues in the CDR3. The CDR3: CASSAGTSYEQYF. The CDR3 nucleotides read TGCGCCAGCAGCGCCGGGACTAGCTACGAGCAGTACTTC.

In this sample, this clonotype turned up a few times. The chain couples TRBV2 to TRBJ2-1; 10 bases fit TRBD2. The CDR3 length is 16 residues. CDR1 and CDR2 from the germline V gene are SNHLY and FYNNEI. V trimming: 4 bases; J trimming: 4 bases; junction bases outside the gene matches: 7. The CDR3 region is CASSGDSGRTYNEQFF. The CDR3 nucleotides are TGTGCCAGCAGTGGGGATAGCGGGAGGACATACAATGAGCAGTTCTTC.

The chain links TRBV9 to TRBJ1-2; 9 positions match TRBD1. In germline, CDR1 is SGDLS, CDR2 YYNGEE. The V gene end was trimmed by 0 bases and the J gene end by 6 bases; junction bases not matched to a gene: 6. This CDR3 has 15 residues. The CDR3 spells CASSVGGTGFNGYTF. The CDR3 DNA follows: TGTGCCAGCAGCGTAGGAGGGACAGGGTTTAATGGCTACACCTTC.